The 26 T cell receptor beta chains reported below all come from one sample, sequenced in a study of Graves' ophthalmopathy and Graves' hyperthyroidism. Investigators amplified TCR beta CDR3 regions from RNA transcripts. RT-PCR in the first round used HTBI primers; a second-round multiplex PCR followed. Each CDR3 protein gets one entry after TCRdb re-called the multiplex PCR reads with MiXCR. Here the sample spans approximately 700,000 distinct CDR3 sequences, roughly 39% being singletons. Input material: peripheral blood. All receptors derive from an adult man with Graves' ophthalmopathy.

This clonotype was observed at least ten times. The rearrangement links TRBV12-3 or TRBV12-4 to TRBJ2-5; TRBD2 matches 9 bases. With 5 bases clipped from V and 5 bases from J, the junction kept 6 bases outside the gene matches. The CDR3 extends over 14 amino acids. The CDR3 protein is CASSAGGPVETQYF. The CDR3 nucleotides read TGTGCCAGCAGTGCGGGAGGGCCTGTGGAGACCCAGTACTTC.

This clonotype was observed many times. Germline and junction disagree at one end, which may indicate a read error. The rearrangement uses TRBV10-3 and TRBJ2-5; D is undetermined. This CDR3 is built from 12 residues. Germline-derived CDR1 and CDR2 are ENHRY and SYGVKD. In DNA, the CDR3 is TGTGCCAGCAGTTATAGGGAAGAGACCCAGTACTTC. Translation gives CASSYREETQYF.

About this clonotype itself: A single base separates this from a much larger clone, so it may be a read error. This chain joins TRBV29-1 and TRBJ1-1; 9 positions match TRBD1. CDR1 is SQVTM and CDR2 is ANQGSEA in the germline V gene. This CDR3 comprises 14 residues. The CDR3 sequence is CSVEEGQGPPEALF. The DNA for the CDR3 is TGCAGCGTTGAAGAAGGACAGGGGCCCCCTGAAGCTCTCTTT.

This clonotype turned up a few times. Germline is not matched at one junction end, which may reflect a read error. The J gene is TRBJ1-2, the V gene TRBV7-2; 7 nucleotides line up with TRBD1. The CDR3 has 16 amino acids. Germline V gives CDR1 SGHTA, CDR2 FQGNSA. The CDR3 sequence: CASSRGQVLANYDYTF. The CDR3 nucleotides are TGTGCCAGCAGCCGCGGACAGGTGCTCGCTAACTATGACTACACCTTC.

With regard to this clonotype: This may stem from a read error, because a much larger clone lies one nucleotide away. It is likely a read error, because the conserved phenylalanine at the end of the CDR3 is missing. This chain connects TRBV7-2 to TRBJ1-2; D not certain. Germline V CDR1 and CDR2: SGHTA, FQGNSA. Trimming shortened V by 5 bases and J by 3 bases, and 16 bases separated the two germline ends. The CDR3 spans 15 residues. CDR3 nucleotides: TGTGCCAGCAGCCAAGATACAGTTCCTTACTATGGCTACACCCTC. Its translation: CASSQDTVPYYGYTL.

This clonotype was recorded at least ten times. The germline gene is not matched at one end of the junction; a read error may be the cause. The chain has TRBV7-9 and TRBJ2-5, with D maybe TRBD2 (7 bases). Germline V lookup: CDR1 SEHNR, CDR2 FQNEAQ (reference sequence). The CDR3 covers 14 residues. This chain's CDR3 is CASSIAGRGETQYF. The CDR3 DNA is TGTGCCAGCAGCATAGCGGGCAGGGGAGAGACCCAGTACTTC.

The V and J genes are TRBV12-3 or TRBV12-4 and TRBJ1-4; D gene uncertain. The CDR3 extends over 12 amino acids. CDR3 loop: CASGLGDEKLFF. The CDR3 region has the DNA TGTGCTAGTGGTTTGGGTGATGAAAAACTGTTTTTT.

This clonotype was recorded at least ten times. V and J are TRBV7-3 and TRBJ1-5; no clear D gene. The V gene lost 0 bases and the J gene lost 5 bases, with 8 bases spanning the gap. This CDR3 contains 14 residues. The V gene's germline CDR1 is SGHTA and CDR2 FQGTGA. CDR3 loop: CASSLTGTDQPQHF. The CDR3 DNA reads as TGTGCCAGCAGCTTAACCGGCACGGATCAGCCCCAGCATTTT.

V gene TRBV12-3 or TRBV12-4 combines with J gene TRBJ2-3; either TRBD1 or TRBD2 may supply D (6 bases each). The CDR3 is 14 residues long. Trimming removed 10 bases from V and 3 bases from J, with 17 bases in between. In DNA, the CDR3 is TGTGCCAACCGGAGGTCGGGGGCAACAGATACGCAGTATTTT. Residues: CANRRSGATDTQYF.

Many counts were recorded for this clonotype. This chain links TRBV10-3 with TRBJ2-7; TRBD2 aligns across 12 bases. The CDR3 length is 14 residues. CDR1 and CDR2 (germline): ENHRY, SYGVKD. The V segment lost 10 bases and the J segment 7 bases; nucleotides outside the gene matches: 11. In DNA form, the CDR3 reads TGTGCCACCTACTCTAGCGGGGGGGACGGGGAGCAGTACTTC. Its protein product is CATYSSGGDGEQYF.

This clonotype has more than one count but fewer than ten. The chain couples TRBV11-1 to TRBJ1-3; TRBD1 is a possible D gene (6 bases). V was pared by 1 base and J by 0 bases, with 19 bases between. The germline V gene encodes CDR1 SGHAT and CDR2 FQDESV (reference sequence). The CDR3 is 19 amino acids. This CDR3 reads CASSLGRSRGSLSGNTIYF. The CDR3 coding sequence is TGTGCCAGCAGCTTAGGGCGGAGCAGGGGCTCCCTCTCTGGAAACACCATATATTTT.

This clonotype was observed many times. The chain combines TRBV7-2 with TRBJ1-4; no reliable D call. Trimming cost V 1 base and J 6 bases, with 9 bases left between them. The CDR3 is 14 amino acids. Germline CDR1 and CDR2: SGHTA and FQGNSA. As DNA, the CDR3 is TGTGCCAGCAGCTTAGGAAGGACGGATGAAAAACTGTTTTTT. Amino acids: CASSLGRTDEKLFF.

This clonotype occurred many times. The chain links TRBV7-8 to TRBJ2-5; D unresolved. This CDR3 is 15 amino acids long. The germline V gene has CDR1 SGHVS and CDR2 FQNEAQ. V was cut by 5 bases and J by 9 bases, with 22 bases left in between. The CDR3 sequence: CASSTPRPPQRAQYF. Here the CDR3 DNA reads TGTGCCAGCAGCACCCCCCGGCCACCCCAAAGGGCCCAGTACTTC.

The chain uses TRBV29-1 and TRBJ1-2; TRBD1 agrees at 7 bases. V was clipped by 8 bases and J by 2 bases; unmatched bases: 8. CDR3 length: 13 amino acids. CDR1 and CDR2 (germline): SQVTM, ANQGSEA. CDR3 region: CSLGQHTNYGYTF. The DNA of the CDR3 is TGCAGCTTGGGACAGCATACAAACTATGGCTACACCTTC.

Only a few counts were recorded for this clonotype. The V gene is TRBV6-4, the J gene TRBJ1-1; TRBD1 agrees at 8 bases. V gave up 7 bases and J gave up 11 bases; unmatched junction bases: 9. Germline assignment: CDR1 MRHNA and CDR2 SNTAGT. The CDR3 totals 12 residues. The CDR3 protein is CASKDRGLWAFF. The CDR3 DNA reads as TGTGCCAGCAAAGACAGGGGATTGTGGGCTTTCTTT.

This clonotype has at least ten counts. The rearrangement links TRBV15 to TRBJ2-5; possible D gene TRBD1, 5 bases. CDR1 is LNHNV, CDR2 YYDKDF, per germline (reference sequence). The V gene lost 0 bases and the J gene lost 2 bases, with 10 bases spanning the gap. The CDR3 runs 15 residues. For the CDR3, the DNA is TGTGCCACCAGCAGAGATTGGGCAGGGCAAGAGACCCAGTACTTC. It translates to CATSRDWAGQETQYF.

Comments on this clonotype: A clone one base away is much larger, so this may be a read error. For the CDR3, the DNA is TGTGCCAGCATAGCCGGGACAGGATCCTACGAGCAGTACTTC. Translating it yields CASIAGTGSYEQYF. The chain has TRBV2 and TRBJ2-7, with 8 positions matching TRBD1. Germline V gives CDR1 SNHLY, CDR2 FYNNEI. There are 14 residues in the CDR3. V shed 7 bases and J 1 base; nucleotides not matched to a gene: 6.

Points on this clonotype: Possible read error: a much larger clone is one base away. This sequence joins TRBV2 and TRBJ1-6; perhaps TRBD1 as D (6 bases). The CDR3 is made up of 14 amino acids. The V and J ends lost 4 bases and 2 bases respectively, with 6 bases between them. The germline V gene has CDR1 SNHLY and CDR2 FYNNEI. CDR3 bases: TGTGCCAGCAGTGGACAGGCCTATAATTCACCCCTCCACTTT. As protein: CASSGQAYNSPLHF.

The V gene is TRBV7-9, the J gene TRBJ2-6; D is unresolved. Trimming took 2 bases from V and 2 from J, leaving 7 bases between them. The germline gives CDR1 SEHNR, CDR2 FQNEAQ (reference sequence). This CDR3 region has 15 residues. As DNA, the CDR3 is TGTGCCAGCAGCTTAAGGACCGCTGGGGCCAACGTCCTGACTTTC. Encoded protein: CASSLRTAGANVLTF.

This clonotype was observed a few times. The V and J genes are TRBV2 and TRBJ2-2, with 10 bases that match TRBD2. Unmatched junction bases numbered 6, after V lost 5 bases and J lost 6 bases. CDR1 and CDR2 from the germline V gene are SNHLY and FYNNEI. The CDR3 runs 15 residues. The CDR3 DNA is TGTGCCAGCAGTTTCAGTAGCGGGGGGCCCGGGGAGCTGTTTTTT. It is translated as CASSFSSGGPGELFF.

This clonotype was counted at least ten times. The chain has TRBV5-1 and TRBJ2-5, with 7 bases fitting TRBD1. Unmatched junction bases numbered 1, after V lost 0 bases and J lost 2 bases. The CDR3 is 14 amino acids. Germline CDR1 SGHRS, CDR2 YFSETQ. CDR3 bases: TGCGCCAGCAGCTTGGTACAGGGGCAAGAGACCCAGTACTTC. This codes for CASSLVQGQETQYF.

This clonotype was observed a few times. This chain joins TRBV19 and TRBJ2-2, with D perhaps matching TRBD1 (5 bases). Trimming took 9 bases from V and 2 from J, leaving 13 bases between them. The CDR3 has 14 residues. Germline V gene data show CDR1 as LNHDA and CDR2 as SQIVND (reference sequence). CDR3 DNA sequence: TGTGCCAGCATGTGGCAGGGTAACACCGGGGAGCTGTTTTTT. Its protein is CASMWQGNTGELFF.

The gene calls are TRBV3-1 and TRBJ1-2; no firm D call. V lost 3 bases and J 0 bases, leaving 8 bases between the germline ends. Germline V CDR1 and CDR2: LGHDT, YNNKEL (reference sequence). The CDR3 consists of 14 residues. CDR3 bases: TGTGCCAGCAGCCAGATACGGTCTAACTATGGCTACACCTTC. Its protein is CASSQIRSNYGYTF.

The V and J genes are TRBV2 and TRBJ1-5; 10 nucleotides match TRBD1. Germline lookup yields CDR1 SNHLY and CDR2 FYNNEI. The CDR3 sequence is 16 residues long. The trim removed 7 bases at V and 0 bases at J, leaving 6 bases unmatched. The CDR3 reads CASKPGQGNSNQPQHF. In nucleotides, the CDR3 is TGTGCCAGCAAGCCGGGACAGGGGAATAGCAATCAGCCCCAGCATTTT.

This clonotype was detected ten times or more. This chain uses TRBV10-3 with TRBJ1-1, with a possible D match to TRBD1 (6 bases). The CDR3 consists of 14 residues. CDR1 ENHRY and CDR2 SYGVKD come from the germline V gene. V was clipped by 10 bases and J by 1 base, with 16 bases between them. CDR3 bases: TGTGCCACCCAGCAGGAACAGGGGAACACTGAAGCTTTCTTT. The encoded protein is CATQQEQGNTEAFF.

CDR3 region: CASSLSGQGIKQYF. CDR3 coding DNA: TGTGCCAGCAGCTTAAGCGGACAGGGAATTAAGCAGTACTTC. The chain combines TRBV7-2 with TRBJ2-7; 8 positions match TRBD1. J lost 8 bases, V lost 2 bases, and 8 bases had no gene match. This CDR3 has 14 amino acids. The germline V gene encodes CDR1 SGHTA and CDR2 FQGNSA.